This TCR beta chain is drawn from a study of monozygotic twins with inflammatory bowel disease. Broader study findings: Twin pairs that were concordant did not differ from discordant pairs in repertoire similarity, possibly from limited power. T cell subtypes were not distinguishable in this analysis. Clonotype sharing was lower in IBD patients than healthy twins, most markedly with disease activity.

Investigators made cDNA in eight separate reactions per sample. Reprocessing the 5' RACE reads, TCRdb reports a single entry for every CDR3 protein and omits DNA. The sample table sets out 150,000 to 200,000 distinct CDR3 sequences. Turning to this clonotype: Its specificity is unknown.

Germline lookup yields CDR1 ENHRY and CDR2 SYGVKD. This CDR3 contains 17 residues. This clonotype was obtained from a human donor with ulcerative colitis or Crohn's disease, or a healthy co-twin of an affected twin (not recorded which). This chain links TRBV10-3 with TRBJ1-6; TCRdb designates TRBD1, a call that cannot be tested without DNA. Sequenced input: blood. The CDR3 loop reads CATQDRVLWNTNSPLHF.